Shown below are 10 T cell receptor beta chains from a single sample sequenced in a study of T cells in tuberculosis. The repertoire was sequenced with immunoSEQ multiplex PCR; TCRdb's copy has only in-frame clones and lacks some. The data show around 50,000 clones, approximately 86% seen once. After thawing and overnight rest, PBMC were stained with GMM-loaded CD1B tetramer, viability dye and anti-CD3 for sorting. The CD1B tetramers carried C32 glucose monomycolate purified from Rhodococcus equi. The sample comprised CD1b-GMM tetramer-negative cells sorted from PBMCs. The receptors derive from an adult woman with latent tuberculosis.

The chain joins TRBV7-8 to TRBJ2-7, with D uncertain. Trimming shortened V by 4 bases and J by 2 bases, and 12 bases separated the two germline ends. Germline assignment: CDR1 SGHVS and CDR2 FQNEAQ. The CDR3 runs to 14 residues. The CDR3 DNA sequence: TGTGCCAGCAGCTCCCGACACGGAACCTACGAGCAGTACTTC. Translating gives CASSSRHGTYEQYF. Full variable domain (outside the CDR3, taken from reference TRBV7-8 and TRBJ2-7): GAGVSQSPRYKVAKRGQDVALRCDPISGHVSLFWYQQALGQGPEFLTYFQNEAQLDKSGLPSDRFFAERPEGSVSTLKIQRTQQEDSAVYLCASSSRHGTYEQYFGPGTRLTVT.

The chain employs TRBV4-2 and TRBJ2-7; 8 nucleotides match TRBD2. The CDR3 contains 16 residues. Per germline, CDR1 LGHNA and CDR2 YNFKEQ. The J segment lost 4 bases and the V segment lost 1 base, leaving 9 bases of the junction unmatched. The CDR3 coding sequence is TGTGCCAGCAGCCAAGCTGCCCGGGGGGGCCCTTACGAGCAGTACTTC. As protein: CASSQAARGGPYEQYF.

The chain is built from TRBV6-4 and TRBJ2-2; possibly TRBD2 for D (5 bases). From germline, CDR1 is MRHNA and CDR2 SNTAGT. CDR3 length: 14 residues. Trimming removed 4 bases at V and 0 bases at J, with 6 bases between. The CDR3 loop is CASSGAANTGELFF. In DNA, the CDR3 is TGTGCCAGCAGTGGAGCGGCGAACACCGGGGAGCTGTTTTTT.

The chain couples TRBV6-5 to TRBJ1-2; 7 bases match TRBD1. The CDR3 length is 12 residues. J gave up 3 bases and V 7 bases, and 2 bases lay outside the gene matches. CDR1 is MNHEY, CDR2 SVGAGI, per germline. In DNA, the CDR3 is TGTGCCAGCAAAACAGGGGACTATGGCTACACCTTC. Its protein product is CASKTGDYGYTF.

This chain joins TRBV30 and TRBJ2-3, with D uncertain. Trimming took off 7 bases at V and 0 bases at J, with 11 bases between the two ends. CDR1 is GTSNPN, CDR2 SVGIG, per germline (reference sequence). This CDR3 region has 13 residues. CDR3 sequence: CASSQRSTDTQYF. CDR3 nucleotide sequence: TGTGCCTCCTCGCAGAGGAGCACAGATACGCAGTATTTT.

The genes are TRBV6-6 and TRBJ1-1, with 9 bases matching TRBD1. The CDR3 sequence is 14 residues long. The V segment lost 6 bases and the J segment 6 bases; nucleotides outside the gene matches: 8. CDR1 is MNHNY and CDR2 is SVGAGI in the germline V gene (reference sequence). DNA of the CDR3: TGTGCCAGCAGCGGTCGACAGGGGGTCTCTGAAGCTTTCTTT. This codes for CASSGRQGVSEAFF.

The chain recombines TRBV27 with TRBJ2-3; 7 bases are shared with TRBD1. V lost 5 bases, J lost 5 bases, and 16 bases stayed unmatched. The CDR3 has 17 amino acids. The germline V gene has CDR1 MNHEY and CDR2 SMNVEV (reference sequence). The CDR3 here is CASSTRDRELLRDTQYF. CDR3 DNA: TGTGCCAGCAGTACCCGGGACAGAGAGTTGTTAAGAGATACGCAGTATTTT.

CDR3 amino acids: CASVGARNTEAFF. Written as DNA, the CDR3 is TGTGCCAGCGTAGGGGCGCGGAACACTGAAGCTTTCTTT. This chain links TRBV6-5 with TRBJ1-1, with D possibly being TRBD1 (5 bases). V shed 8 bases and J shed 1 base, with 11 bases lying between them. The CDR3 covers 13 residues. From germline, CDR1 is MNHEY and CDR2 SVGAGI.

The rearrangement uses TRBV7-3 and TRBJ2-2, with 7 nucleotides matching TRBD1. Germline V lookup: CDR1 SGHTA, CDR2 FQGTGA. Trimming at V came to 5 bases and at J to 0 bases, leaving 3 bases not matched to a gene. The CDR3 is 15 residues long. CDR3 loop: CASSKTGTNTGELFF. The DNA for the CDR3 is TGTGCCAGCAGCAAGACAGGGACGAACACCGGGGAGCTGTTTTTT.

This CDR3 is CASSSYTGELFF. The CDR3 DNA reads TGTGCCAGCAGTTCCTACACCGGGGAGCTGTTTTTT. The chain uses TRBV28 and TRBJ2-2; D is uncertain. V was clipped by 4 bases and J by 3 bases, with 3 bases between them. Looked up from germline, CDR1 is MDHEN and CDR2 is SYDVKM. CDR3 length: 12 residues.